This paragraph covers one TCR beta chain sequence. Its antigen is not yet known. One base away there is no much larger clone; base qualities are not given. The library was built by means of 5' RACE. This sample was sequenced with an Illumina HiSeq 2500. A second 7 to 11 cycle PCR used a sample-barcoded 5' primer and a J-beta primer mix. A template-switch 5' adaptor carrying 12 random nucleotides introduced a unique molecular identifier onto each TCR beta cDNA molecule. Each sample yielded at least 2.5 million CDR3-containing paired-end reads. First-strand cDNA was synthesized from all RNA with the Mint cDNA synthesis kit, primed by a TRBC-specific oligonucleotide. After uracil-DNA glycosylase treatment, a first 18-cycle PCR used universal primers M1SS and BC2_uni_R on all cDNA. The original methods were these. Each sample was normalized by randomly selecting 1 million high-quality reads, each carrying a distinct molecular identifier. Instead of being binned into consensus sequences, reads with shared molecular identifiers were discarded. MiTCR, run with a Q25 quality threshold and the strictest error-elimination algorithm, handled CDR3 identification, clonotype clustering and error correction. A nonparametric unseen species model with Euler transformation was used to estimate lower-bound total TCR beta diversity. Through fastp at Q25 and MiXCR, TCRdb rebuilt clones from the public reads, retaining in-frame beta chains. Identical CDR3 proteins give one entry, which carries the most common genes and DNA. TCRdb's processing, not the authors', yielded these V and J calls. The sample data list some 640,000 distinct CDR3 sequences, and under 30% of these were observed just once. In total, the top ten clones hold more than 15% of the sample.

This specimen comes from a study of blood T cells in healthy people across ages (dated by TCRdb to 2015 to 2017). Looking at the study overall: In model experiments, roughly one uniquely barcoded TCR beta cDNA molecule per two T cells was captured by template switching. Using deep sequencing normalized with unique cDNA molecular identifiers, the study measured how TCR beta repertoire diversity changes with age. Four age groups were formed from the donors: young (average 16 years), middle-aged (approximately 41), aged (under 70) and long-lived (about 80). To avoid experimental bias, donors of different ages were randomly spread across the sequencing lanes. For two donors (one aged 18 to 29 and one aged 80 or older), the study analyzed two additional independent replicas of 1 million unique cDNA reads from the same blood draw. The study at large found these results: The long-lived group showed more naive CD4+ T cells, fewer expanded clones and increased TCR diversity than the aged group, suggesting age selection. Because profiling used bulk unsorted PBMCs, naive and antigen-experienced compartments could not be compared conclusively. As age increased, observed TCR beta diversity per million T cells dropped in a roughly linear way, and a significant reduction was already evident by age 40. Estimates of total diversity based on one million sequenced T cells were considered lower bounds and underestimates. The percentage of naive T cells measured by flow cytometry correlated strongly with observed TCR beta diversity. The CMV infection status of donors was not known, potentially confounding age-related changes in expanded clonotypes.

Systemically healthy Caucasian individuals from Russia, about 38 in total and aged 6 to 90 years, were included as donors. Each donor gave around 9.8 milliliters of peripheral blood, collected into EDTA-treated Vacutainer tubes. Ficoll-Paque density-gradient centrifugation was used to isolate PBMCs, with at least 6.5 million per sample. Trizol reagent was used to extract total RNA from PBMCs, with at least 5.5 micrograms per sample. For every donor, flow cytometry on a PBMC aliquot measured the percentage of naive CD45RAhigh/CD27high T cells. CDR1 and CDR2, per the germline V gene (reference sequence), are MNHEY and SMNVEV. At the junction V is shortened by 3 bases and J by 7 bases, with 19 bases in between. From the cysteine through the phenylalanine, the CDR3 covers 17 amino acids. Of all the DNA, just the CDR3 is kept, 51 bases in frame from base 1.

Recombination connected TRBV27 to TRBJ1-6; TRBD1 could be the D gene, as 6 bases match. Sequences were obtained from blood. The receptor was derived from a woman aged 80 or over in good health. The CDR3 region reads CASSFLRFGQINSPLHF. The DNA is TGTGCCAGCAGTTTCTTAAGGTTCGGACAGATCAATTCACCCCTCCACTTT.